This TCR beta chain is from a study of blood T cell repertoires in COVID-19. Across the study: Samples taken during acute and convalescent COVID-19 were collected in the United States, Italy and Spain. Sample material is recorded as cDNA or gDNA derived from T cells, B-cell-depleted T cells, or PBMCs.

Original processing methods: For nucleated cells, counts were estimated from reference gene primer amplification. Method: immunoSEQ multiplex PCR; TCRdb's copy keeps in-frame clones and lacks some. V and J calls and clone size are copied from that table; D and trimming were computed from the DNA. The table includes nearly 250,000 clones, about 89% detected once. This TCR came from a woman in her sixties or seventies who had recovered from COVID-19. The sample comprised peripheral blood.

In DNA form, the CDR3 reads TGTGCCAGCAGTGAAGTGGCAGGGGGCGGATCTGAAGCTTTCTTT. This translates into CASSEVAGGGSEAFF. The rearrangement joins TRBV6-1 to TRBJ1-1; 8 nucleotides match TRBD1. The CDR3 extends over 15 amino acids. V trimming: 1 base; J trimming: 6 bases; junction bases outside the gene matches: 7. Germline V lookup: CDR1 MNHNS, CDR2 SASEGT.